This T cell receptor (beta chain) comes out of a study of shared clonotypes between healthy human individuals (dated by TCRdb to the early 2020s). At the level of the whole study: The cohort comprised two women and a few men aged 18 to 49 years. Per donor, three plates each were used for CD4 naive and CD4 memory, two for CD8 naive, and one for CD8 memory. To estimate repertoire size and how much clonotypes are shared between individuals, the study performed deep sequencing of blood TCR repertoires from a handful of healthy adults. Different laboratories and diverse techniques were used to prepare libraries and sequence TCR repertoires, to increase sequencing depth and limit assay-specific biases. Between about 0.94 and 10 billion PBMCs per donor were obtained by leukapheresis.

CDR1 and CDR2 are read off the germline V gene (reference sequence) as SEHNR and FQNEAQ. Trimming accounts for 6 bases at V and 12 bases at J, while the number of junction bases matched to no gene is 14. The CDR3, cysteine through phenylalanine, is 15 amino acids long. The kept DNA is CDR3 alone, 45 bases in frame from the first base. The donors were healthy, HIV-negative adults who had no recently reported acute infections or vaccinations. All donors were Caucasian adults living in Nashville, Tennessee, USA. CD4+ T cells were enriched by magnetic negative selection; naive cells were then positively selected on CD45RA, and the negative fraction formed the memory subset. Blood was obtained by leukapheresis, after which PBMCs were separated by Ficoll-Histopaque density gradient centrifugation and cryopreserved in liquid nitrogen vapor phase. Analytical flow cytometry was used to check the purity and quantity of each magnetically sorted T cell population. Genomic DNA was isolated from each sorted fraction and quantified by UV absorbance on a Nanodrop 2000c.

Using the deep immunoSEQ assay, TCR CDR3 regions were amplified from genomic DNA by multiplex PCR. For each cell subset, the extracted genomic DNA was distributed evenly across all wells of several immunoSEQ 96-well plates, and each plate served as one replicate. For sorted subsets, approximately 190 ng genomic DNA, equal to some 30,000 T cell genomes, was loaded into each replicate PCR. Purified libraries were quantified with a Qubit 3.0 fluorometer, sized on a Bioanalyzer 2100, and re-quantified with the KAPA Library Quantification kit. A separate single-read 150-cycle Illumina NextSeq 550 flow cell was used to sequence each immunoSEQ 96-well plate. The authors' pipeline ran thus. Because the immunoSEQ output included only junctional sequences and no quality scores, the filtering could not be the same as the filtering used for full-length reads. Sequences were annotated with PyIR, a Python wrapper for IgBLAST v1.9, using IMGT germline references to assign V/J genes and CDR3. Reads were filtered out if the reads had weak V/J assignments (E-value above 1e-6), no CDR3, stop codons, out-of-frame junctions, or ambiguous translated residues. A V3J clonotype was defined by an identical inferred V gene, J gene, and CDR3 amino acid sequence. The percentage overlap between two repertoires was calculated by dividing the number of shared unique clonotypes by the size of the smaller repertoire. Repertoire richness was assessed with RTK rarefaction, the Chao1 estimator, and Recon v2.1 estimates of unobserved clonotypes. Generation probabilities for all TCRbeta clonotypes obtained by the gDNA method from several donors were computed using OLGA. The table was pulled from immuneACCESS by TCRdb, which kept in-frame rearrangements only. Such tables lose some clones; where checked, under half of the loss comes from unresolved V genes, and the rest has no known cause. D and trimming come from the DNA, and the V and J calls and clone size come from that table. The sample records around 720,000 clones, about 80% of which are singletons. The ten top clones hold around 2% of the sample.

Concerning this clone: Its antigen has not been determined. No base-level quality is on record; no much larger clone is a single base apart.

Results and caveats for the whole study, not just this receptor: Higher generation probabilities were observed for clonotypes shared by all four sorted-subset donors than for non-shared clonotypes. Even with the large sequencing depth, rarefaction of the sorted-subset datasets indicated that sequencing was incomplete. Because the study included a small number of donors, the genetic and exposure-history diversity represented was limited. Based on pairwise subsampling, the degree of clonotype sharing among donors was expected to be affected by sequencing depth. Estimated clonotype richness was generally larger for naive than for memory subsets. Sampling was limited to blood, and TCR repertoires in tissue likely differ from TCR repertoires in blood. Approximately 5% of naive CD4, 3% to 3.5% of naive CD8, 2.3% of memory CD4, and 0.4% of memory CD8 clonotypes were shared across four donors.

Recombination joined TRBV7-9 with TRBJ2-1, and 10 junction bases match TRBD2. This TCR came from a woman aged 25 to 39 in good health. The sample taken for sequencing was memory CD4+ T cells sorted from blood. The sample's cell subset or site label, in plain terms: CD45RA-negative fraction. The DNA reads as follows: TGTGCCAGCAGGCCTGGACTAGCGGCAACCGGATGGCAGTTCTTC. Translation gives CASRPGLAATGWQFF. The reference TRBV7-9 and TRBJ2-1 proteins fill in what lies around the CDR3, so the full variable domain reads DTGVSQNPRHKITKRGQNVTFRCDPISEHNRLYWYRQTLGQGPEFLTYFQNEAQLEKSRLLSDRFSAERPKGSFSTLEIQRTEQGDSAMYLCASRPGLAATGWQFFGPGTRLTVL.